This entry lists 30 T cell receptor beta chains sequenced from one sample in a study of blood T cell repertoires in COVID-19. Profiling relied on immunoSEQ multiplex PCR, and the TCRdb table lists in-frame clones only, not all of them. The table has more than 25,000 clones, approximately 67% seen once. Sequencing was done on a sample of peripheral blood. The origin of the receptors is a human donor in a cohort sampled during active COVID-19.

The J gene is TRBJ2-1, the V gene TRBV18; D is possibly TRBD2 (5 bases). The CDR3 is 14 amino acids. V was shortened by 3 bases and J by 3 bases, with 9 bases between the two germline ends. CDR1 and CDR2 from the germline V gene are KGHSH and LQKENI. CDR3 in amino acids: CASSPSTSYNEQFF. Here the CDR3 DNA reads TGTGCCAGCTCACCTTCCACTAGCTACAATGAGCAGTTCTTC. Variable domain in full (rest from reference TRBV18 and TRBJ2-1): NAGVMQNPRHLVRRRGQEARLRCSPMKGHSHVYWYRQLPEEGLKFMVYLQKENIIDESGMPKERFSAEFPKEGPSILRIQQVVRGDSAAYFCASSPSTSYNEQFFGPGTRLTVL.

This clone was observed a single time. The V and J genes are TRBV5-6 and TRBJ2-1, with TRBD2 as a possible D gene (6 bases). V lost 4 bases and J lost 9, with 17 bases in between. The CDR3 extends over 14 amino acids. CDR1 SGHDT and CDR2 YYEEEE come from the germline V gene. The CDR3 sequence: CASSRAGEVGEQFF. Here the CDR3 DNA reads TGTGCCAGCAGCCGCGCTGGGGAGGTAGGTGAGCAGTTCTTC.

This clone was seen more than once but under ten times. The V and J genes are TRBV6-7 and TRBJ2-5; 12 bases line up with TRBD2. TRBV6-7 is filed as an ORF, its function uncertain. This CDR3 is built from 19 residues. The V and J ends lost 1 base and 5 bases, in that order; junction bases with no gene match: 14. DNA for the CDR3: TGTGCCAGCAGTTACTTCCAGACTAGCGGGAGCGACTTACGTGAGACCCAGTACTTC. It specifies CASSYFQTSGSDLRETQYF.

V gene TRBV5-1 combines with J gene TRBJ2-5, with D perhaps matching TRBD2 (5 bases). Germline assignment: CDR1 SGHRS and CDR2 YFSETQ. This CDR3 comprises 14 residues. V dropped 3 bases and J dropped 1 base, with 10 bases sitting between them. CDR3 DNA: TGCGCCAGCAGCTCCGGGGAAATCCAAGAGACCCAGTACTTC. As protein: CASSSGEIQETQYF.

The chain links TRBV9 to TRBJ1-1, with 7 bases aligning to TRBD1. V lost 0 bases to trimming and J lost 3 bases; unmatched junction nucleotides: 2. In germline, CDR1 is SGDLS, CDR2 YYNGEE. This CDR3 is 14 amino acids long. The CDR3 is CASSVVGTDTEAFF. CDR3 sequence (DNA): TGTGCCAGCAGCGTAGTTGGGACAGACACTGAAGCTTTCTTT.

The V and J genes are TRBV7-3 and TRBJ2-1; 7 bases line up with TRBD2. The trim removed 4 bases at V and 7 bases at J, leaving 13 bases unmatched. The CDR3 runs to 16 residues. Germline V gives CDR1 SGHTA, CDR2 FQGTGA. CDR3 bases: TGTGCCAGCAGCTCCACGACGGGCGGGAGAGGAAATGAGCAGTTCTTC. Translating gives CASSSTTGGRGNEQFF.

The V call is TRBV4-1, the J call TRBJ2-1; D is unclear. CDR3 length: 16 amino acids. The germline gives CDR1 MGHRA, CDR2 YSYEKL. The V and J ends lost 1 base and 1 base respectively, with 11 bases between them. This chain's CDR3 is CASSQVVVGSYNEQFF. The CDR3 nucleotides read TGCGCCAGCAGCCAAGTCGTGGTCGGGTCCTACAATGAGCAGTTCTTC.

This rearrangement joins TRBV9 to TRBJ1-3; D remains unclear. The ends were cut back, 0 bases at V and 1 base at J, with 17 bases in the middle. The CDR3 spans 18 residues. Germline V gives CDR1 SGDLS, CDR2 YYNGEE. The CDR3 nucleotides are TGTGCCAGCAGCGTAGGCTCGCTGGGCAGCAGTTCTGGAAACACCATATATTTT. Translating it yields CASSVGSLGSSSGNTIYF.

The chain combines TRBV9 with TRBJ2-1, with a weak D call TRBD1 (6 bases). The CDR3 covers 16 residues. Germline V CDR1 and CDR2: SGDLS, YYNGEE. Trimming shortened V by 4 bases and J by 3 bases, and 17 bases separated the two germline ends. In nucleotides, the CDR3 is TGTGCCAGCAGCAACAAAGGCAGGGGTCTCTACAATGAGCAGTTCTTC. Amino acids: CASSNKGRGLYNEQFF.

The V and J genes are TRBV27 and TRBJ2-3, with D perhaps matching TRBD1 (6 bases). Trimming pared 4 bases from V and 2 bases from J, leaving 13 bases between. CDR1 and CDR2 (germline): MNHEY, SMNVEV (reference sequence). The CDR3 is 15 residues long. CDR3 amino acids: CASSSQGTITDTQYF. The CDR3 coding sequence is TGTGCCAGCAGTTCCCAGGGGACGATCACAGATACGCAGTATTTT.

The chain combines TRBV4-2 with TRBJ1-1; D remains ambiguous. Looked up from germline, CDR1 is LGHNA and CDR2 is YNFKEQ. Deletions cut 3 bases from V and 2 bases from J, with 10 bases between. The CDR3 sequence is 14 residues long. CDR3 amino acids: CASSQVAGNTEAFF. The CDR3 nucleotides are TGTGCCAGCAGCCAGGTGGCGGGAAACACTGAAGCTTTCTTT.

About this clone: At one end the junction does not follow the germline gene, possibly because of a read error. This chain connects TRBV7-6 to TRBJ1-3; TRBD1 aligns across 8 bases. Germline CDR1 is SGHVS and CDR2 is FNYEAQ. The CDR3 extends over 17 amino acids. The CDR3 is CASSLRSDRDSGNTIYF. The CDR3 DNA follows: TGTGCTAGCAGCTTAAGGTCGGACAGGGACTCTGGAAACACCATATATTTT.

A few counts support this clone. The chain joins TRBV15 to TRBJ1-5, with D perhaps matching TRBD1 (5 bases). Germline loops: CDR1 LNHNV, CDR2 YYDKDF (reference sequence). CDR3 length: 18 residues. Deletions cut 1 base from V and 0 bases from J, with 16 bases between. This chain's CDR3 is CATSRGHGAGLSNQPQHF. CDR3 coding DNA: TGTGCCACCAGCAGAGGTCATGGAGCAGGGCTTAGCAATCAGCCCCAGCATTTT.

V and J are TRBV19 and TRBJ2-1; 11 nucleotides align to TRBD2. The V and J ends lost 5 bases and 2 bases, in that order; junction bases with no gene match: 5. The CDR3 spans 16 residues. The germline V gene encodes CDR1 LNHDA and CDR2 SQIVND (reference sequence). The CDR3 DNA reads TGTGCCAGTAGTGCCGGGACTAGCGGTACCTACAATGAGCAGTTCTTC. Its translation: CASSAGTSGTYNEQFF.

V usage is TRBV27 and J usage is TRBJ2-2; weak D call: TRBD1 (5 bases). The CDR3 extends over 14 amino acids. The germline V gene encodes CDR1 MNHEY and CDR2 SMNVEV (reference sequence). V dropped 6 bases and J dropped 1 base, with 9 bases sitting between them. CDR3 protein: CASRNRRNTGELFF. Here the CDR3 DNA reads TGTGCCAGCAGGAACAGGAGGAACACCGGGGAGCTGTTTTTT.

This clone is a singleton in its sample. The chain carries TRBV28 and TRBJ2-1, with 8 bases fitting TRBD2. The V segment lost 2 bases and the J segment 7 bases; nucleotides outside the gene matches: 4. Per the germline V gene, CDR1 is MDHEN and CDR2 is SYDVKM. This CDR3 contains 14 residues. CDR3 sequence reads: CASSLRTSRNEQFF. CDR3 in DNA: TGTGCCAGCAGTTTACGGACTAGCAGGAATGAGCAGTTCTTC.

V usage is TRBV27 and J usage is TRBJ1-1; 7 bases are shared with TRBD1. Germline CDR1 reads MNHEY; CDR2 reads SMNVEV (reference sequence). Trimming cost V 8 bases and J 4 bases; bases outside gene matches: 4. The CDR3 length is 12 residues. This chain's CDR3 is CASSTGSTEAFF. The CDR3 DNA reads as TGTGCCAGCTCGACAGGGTCCACTGAAGCTTTCTTT.

This clone has a handful of counts. This chain connects TRBV11-2 to TRBJ2-2, with 9 bases lining up with TRBD2. Looked up from germline, CDR1 is SGHAT and CDR2 is FQNNGV. With 6 bases clipped from V and 7 bases from J, the junction kept 3 bases outside the gene matches. This CDR3 contains 13 residues. Written as DNA, the CDR3 is TGTGCCAGCAGTTCACTAGCGGGCGGGGAGCTGTTTTTT. Protein product: CASSSLAGGELFF.

The sample holds a few counts of this clone. V and J are TRBV6-2 or TRBV6-3 and TRBJ1-1; D not certain. The CDR3 is made up of 12 amino acids. Trimming took 5 bases from V and 1 from J, leaving 5 bases between them. Germline lookup yields CDR1 MNHEY and CDR2 SVGEGT. The chain's CDR3 is CASSAENTEAFF. The CDR3 nucleotides read TGTGCCAGCAGTGCGGAGAACACTGAAGCTTTCTTT.

The chain combines TRBV7-2 with TRBJ2-3, with D unclear. CDR1 and CDR2 from the germline V gene are SGHTA and FQGNSA. The CDR3 spans 14 residues. V was cut by 1 base and J by 3 bases, with 8 bases left in between. The CDR3: CASSLGASTDTQYF. CDR3 bases: TGTGCCAGCAGCTTAGGGGCCTCGACAGATACGCAGTATTTT.

The gene calls are TRBV27 and TRBJ2-3; 8 bases line up with TRBD1. Germline V gene sequence: CDR1 MNHEY, CDR2 SMNVEV (reference sequence). Losses at the gene ends were 6 bases for V and 5 bases for J; bases not matched to a gene: 10. The CDR3 is made up of 15 amino acids. CDR3 in amino acids: CASSPWTGIGDTQYF. In DNA, the CDR3 is TGTGCCAGCAGCCCATGGACAGGGATCGGAGATACGCAGTATTTT.

V usage is TRBV7-9 and J usage is TRBJ2-5; the match to TRBD2 covers 7 bases. From germline, CDR1 is SEHNR and CDR2 FQNEAQ (reference sequence). The CDR3 length is 16 residues. V lost 3 bases, J lost 4 bases, and 11 bases stayed unmatched. The CDR3, as DNA: TGTGCCAGCAGCTTCGGTGGGGGGGGGTCTTCAGAGACCCAGTACTTC. Translation: CASSFGGGGSSETQYF.

The chain employs TRBV7-9 and TRBJ1-1; D is possibly TRBD1 (5 bases). The CDR3 spans 15 residues. Trimming cost V 4 bases and J 5 bases, with 17 bases left between them. CDR1 is SEHNR and CDR2 is FQNEAQ in the germline V gene (reference sequence). The CDR3 nucleotides are TGTGCCAGCAGCTCCCTTAGGGGCCATAGGACTGAAGCTTTCTTT. Its protein product is CASSSLRGHRTEAFF.

This clone was observed a handful of times. This chain connects TRBV2 to TRBJ2-5; 11 positions agree with TRBD2. Germline V lookup: CDR1 SNHLY, CDR2 FYNNEI. The V gene end was trimmed by 6 bases and the J gene end by 5 bases; junction bases not matched to a gene: 8. The CDR3 is 15 residues long. CDR3 region: CASRSTSGSGETQYF. In nucleotides, the CDR3 is TGTGCCAGCAGATCAACTAGCGGGAGTGGGGAGACCCAGTACTTC.

The rearrangement links TRBV5-1 to TRBJ1-3; 8 bases match TRBD1. Trimming at V came to 4 bases and at J to 0 bases, leaving 9 bases not matched to a gene. The CDR3 spans 17 residues. The germline CDR1 and CDR2 sequences are SGHRS and YFSETQ. The CDR3 sequence: CASSLGQGGSSGNTIYF. In nucleotides, the CDR3 is TGCGCCAGCAGCCTTGGACAGGGAGGTTCCTCTGGAAACACCATATATTTT.

V is TRBV5-1 and J is TRBJ1-6; 7 bases match TRBD1. Germline lookup yields CDR1 SGHRS and CDR2 YFSETQ. The junction had 5 bases not matched to a gene; V was cut back by 4 bases and J by 7 bases. This CDR3 is built from 14 residues. The CDR3 is CASSPPGGNSPLHF. The CDR3 region has the DNA TGCGCCAGCAGCCCCCCAGGGGGAAATTCACCCCTCCACTTT.

This chain joins TRBV5-1 and TRBJ2-5; 9 positions agree with TRBD1. The CDR3 is made up of 16 amino acids. V was clipped by 0 bases and J by 0 bases; unmatched bases: 3. The germline V gene has CDR1 SGHRS and CDR2 YFSETQ. CDR3 DNA: TGCGCCAGCAGCTTGGTGACAGGGGGGTACCAAGAGACCCAGTACTTC. The encoded protein is CASSLVTGGYQETQYF.

V and J are TRBV7-6 and TRBJ2-6; 7 nucleotides align to TRBD1. Trimming cost V 5 bases and J 0 bases; bases outside gene matches: 13. Germline-derived CDR1 and CDR2 are SGHVS and FNYEAQ. The CDR3 totals 19 residues. CDR3 nucleotide sequence: TGTGCCAGCAGCCATACCCGGGACAGTAGATACTCTGGGGCCAACGTCCTGACTTTC. It specifies CASSHTRDSRYSGANVLTF.

The CDR3 nucleotides are TGTGCCAGCAGCTTGGGACTGAACTCTGGAAACACCATATATTTT. Its protein product is CASSLGLNSGNTIYF. This chain joins TRBV5-6 and TRBJ1-3; D gene uncertain. V was shortened by 0 bases and J by 0 bases, with 7 bases between the two germline ends. Germline V gene data show CDR1 as SGHDT and CDR2 as YYEEEE. CDR3 length: 15 amino acids.

The chain combines TRBV6-2 or TRBV6-3 with TRBJ2-1, with D possibly being TRBD2 (6 bases). V gave up 0 bases and J gave up 15 bases, with 21 bases separating them. Germline CDR1 and CDR2: MNHEY and SVGEGT. CDR3 size: 15 residues. Written as DNA, the CDR3 is TGTGCCAGCAGTTACTCATTGGAGGGGAGAGGTGAAGGGTTCTTC. It translates to CASSYSLEGRGEGFF.